This record concerns one T cell receptor (beta chain) sequence. Its cognate antigen is unknown. The data derive from a study of cytomegalovirus exposure and HLA in healthy donors. PCR primers comprised 60 Vbeta and 13 Jbeta primers. Sequencing was performed with immunoSEQ multiplex PCR; in TCRdb, only in-frame clones are kept and a portion is missing. The data contain fewer than 150,000 clones, about 80% of them singletons. General study results and limits: There were some public TCRs occurring in many donors, but most TCR sequences were rare. The authors listed 164 TCR beta chains as cytomegalovirus-associated.

The sequenced material came from PBMCs. This clonotype was sampled from a woman in her thirties or forties in good health and CMV-seropositive.

CDR3 DNA: TGCGCCAGCAGCTTGGGCGGGAGTAGCTCCTACGAGCAGTACTTC. This codes for CASSLGGSSSYEQYF. The chain carries TRBV5-1 and TRBJ2-7, with 7 bases matching TRBD2. The V segment lost 0 bases and the J segment 0 bases; nucleotides outside the gene matches: 3. The CDR3 runs to 15 residues. Germline CDR1 and CDR2: SGHRS and YFSETQ.